The present entry profiles one T cell receptor (beta chain) with its context. The target antigen is unknown. Likely unrecorded immune exposures existed in these nominally healthy donors. In the PCR, 60 Vbeta and 13 Jbeta primers were used. TCRdb's table, derived via immunoSEQ multiplex PCR, lists solely in-frame clones and lacks some. The repertoire table contains 100,000 to 150,000 clones. The record originates from a study of cytomegalovirus exposure and HLA in healthy donors. The study, taken as a whole, reports: There were some public TCRs occurring in many donors, but most TCR sequences were rare.

The specimen sequenced was PBMCs. The receptor comes from a man between 18 and 35 years old in good health and CMV-seronegative.

CDR3 DNA: TGTGCCAGTAGGATAAACGGGGTAGCCAAAAACATTCAGTACTTC. It yields the protein CASRINGVAKNIQYF. J is TRBJ2-4 and V is TRBV19; possibly TRBD2 for D (5 bases). Between the trimmed V and J ends, which lost 6 bases and 0 bases, there was a span of 12 bases. The CDR3 is made up of 15 amino acids. Germline V CDR1 and CDR2: LNHDA, SQIVND (reference sequence).